The clone carrying this T cell receptor (beta chain) was observed a handful of times. Its antigen remains unknown. TCRdb called the 5' RACE reads again in MiXCR, with one record for every CDR3 protein. The repertoire holds some 120,000 distinct CDR3 sequences, with 15% to 20% as singletons. The data originate from a study of T-cell memory formation after mild COVID-19. Study as a whole: The two donors had largely donor-specific TCR clusters.

J was trimmed by 2 bases and V by 6 bases; bases with no gene match: 4. The CDR3 has 14 residues. Notes on the study in general: CD4/CD8 balance characterized clones contracting day 15 to 85, and CD4+ skew characterized later expanders. Pre-infection memory showed some responding clones, and this suggested that cross-reactive memory joined. Confirmation of SARS-CoV-2 specificity was lacking for second-wave clones peaking day 37.

This TCR was recovered from an adult woman who had mild COVID-19 (a few samples of this study predate the infection). Cell type and time point are not known. J is TRBJ1-5 and V is TRBV12-3 or TRBV12-4; 7 positions agree with TRBD1. Sample: PBMCs or a T cell subset sorted from them (not recorded which). This chain's CDR3 is CASRRDRGNQPQHF. The CDR3 DNA reads as TGTGCCAGCAGAAGGGACAGAGGCAATCAGCCCCAGCATTTT.